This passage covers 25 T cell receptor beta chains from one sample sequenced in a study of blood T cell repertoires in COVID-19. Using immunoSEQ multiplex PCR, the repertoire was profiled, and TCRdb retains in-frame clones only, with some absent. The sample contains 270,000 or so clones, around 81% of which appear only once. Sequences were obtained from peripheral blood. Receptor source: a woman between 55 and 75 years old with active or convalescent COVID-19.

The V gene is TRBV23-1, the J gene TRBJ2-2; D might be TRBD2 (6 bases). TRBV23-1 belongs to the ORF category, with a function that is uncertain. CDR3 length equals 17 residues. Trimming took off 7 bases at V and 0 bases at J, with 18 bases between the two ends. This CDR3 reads CASTSRGRGANTGELFF. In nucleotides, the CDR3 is TGCGCCAGCACCTCCCGGGGGAGAGGGGCGAACACCGGGGAGCTGTTTTTT.

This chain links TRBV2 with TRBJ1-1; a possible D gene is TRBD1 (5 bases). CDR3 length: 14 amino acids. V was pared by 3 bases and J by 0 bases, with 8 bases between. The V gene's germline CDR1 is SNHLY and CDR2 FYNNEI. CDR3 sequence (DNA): TGTGCCAGCAGTGAGCAGGGTCTGAACACTGAAGCTTTCTTT. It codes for CASSEQGLNTEAFF. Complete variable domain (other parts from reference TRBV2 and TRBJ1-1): EPEVTQTPSHQVTQMGQEVILRCVPISNHLYFYWYRQILGQKVEFLVSFYNNEISEKSEIFDDQFSVERPDGSNFTLKIRSTKLEDSAMYFCASSEQGLNTEAFFGQGTRLTVV.

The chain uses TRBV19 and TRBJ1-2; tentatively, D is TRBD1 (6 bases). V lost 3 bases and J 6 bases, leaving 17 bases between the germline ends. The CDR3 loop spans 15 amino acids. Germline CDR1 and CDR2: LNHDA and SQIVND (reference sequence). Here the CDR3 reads CASSISGQLWDGYTF. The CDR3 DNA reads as TGTGCCAGTAGTATCTCCGGACAGCTTTGGGATGGCTACACCTTC.

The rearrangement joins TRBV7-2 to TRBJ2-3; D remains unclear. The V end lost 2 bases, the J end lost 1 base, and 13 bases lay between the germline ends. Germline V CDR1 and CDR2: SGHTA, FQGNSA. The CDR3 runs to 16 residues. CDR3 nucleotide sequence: TGTGCCAGCAGCTTAATCGACAACTTGCGCACAGATACGCAGTATTTT. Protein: CASSLIDNLRTDTQYF.

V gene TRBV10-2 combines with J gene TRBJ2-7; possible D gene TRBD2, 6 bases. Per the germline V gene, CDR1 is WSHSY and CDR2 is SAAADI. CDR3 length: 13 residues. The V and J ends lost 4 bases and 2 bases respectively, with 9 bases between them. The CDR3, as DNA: TGCGCCAGCAGTGGCAGGGAGGCCTACGAGCAGTACTTC. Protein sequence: CASSGREAYEQYF.

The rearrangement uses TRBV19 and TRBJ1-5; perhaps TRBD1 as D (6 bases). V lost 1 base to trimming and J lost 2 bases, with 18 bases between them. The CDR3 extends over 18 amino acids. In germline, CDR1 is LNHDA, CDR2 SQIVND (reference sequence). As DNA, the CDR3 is TGTGCCAGTAGTATAGTGTACAGGGAACTCCCTCGCAATCAGCCCCAGCATTTT. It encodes CASSIVYRELPRNQPQHF.

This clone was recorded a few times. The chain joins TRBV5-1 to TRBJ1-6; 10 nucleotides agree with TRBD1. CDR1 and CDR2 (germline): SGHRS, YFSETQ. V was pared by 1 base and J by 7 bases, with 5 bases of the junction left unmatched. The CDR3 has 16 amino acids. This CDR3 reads CASSLQGQGTNSPLHF. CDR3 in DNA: TGCGCCAGCAGCTTGCAGGGACAGGGGACGAATTCACCCCTCCACTTT.

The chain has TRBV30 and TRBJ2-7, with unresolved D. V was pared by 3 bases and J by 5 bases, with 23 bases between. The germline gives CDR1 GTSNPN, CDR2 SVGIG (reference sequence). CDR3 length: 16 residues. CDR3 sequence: CAWSEQPGPLPHEQYF. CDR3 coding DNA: TGTGCCTGGAGCGAGCAACCTGGGCCATTACCCCACGAGCAGTACTTC.

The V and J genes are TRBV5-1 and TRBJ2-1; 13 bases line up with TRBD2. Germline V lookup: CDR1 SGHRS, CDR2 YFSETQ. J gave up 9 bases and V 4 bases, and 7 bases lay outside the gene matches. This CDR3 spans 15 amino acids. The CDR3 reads CASSRGTSGEGEQFF. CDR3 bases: TGCGCCAGCAGCCGGGGGACTAGCGGGGAGGGTGAGCAGTTCTTC.

CDR3 coding DNA: TGTGCCAGCAGCGAGGGGTGGGACGGGGAGCTGTTTTTT. Translated, it gives CASSEGWDGELFF. This chain links TRBV9 with TRBJ2-2; TRBD1 is a possible D gene (5 bases). The V gene lost 3 bases and the J gene lost 7 bases, with 10 bases spanning the gap. The V gene's germline CDR1 is SGDLS and CDR2 YYNGEE. The CDR3 has 13 amino acids.

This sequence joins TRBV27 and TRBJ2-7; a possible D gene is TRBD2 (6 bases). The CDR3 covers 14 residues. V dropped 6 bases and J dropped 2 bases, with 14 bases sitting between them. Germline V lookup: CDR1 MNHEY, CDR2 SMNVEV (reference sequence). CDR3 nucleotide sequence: TGTGCCAGCAGGGTCCGGACGGGAGCCTACGAGCAGTACTTC. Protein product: CASRVRTGAYEQYF.

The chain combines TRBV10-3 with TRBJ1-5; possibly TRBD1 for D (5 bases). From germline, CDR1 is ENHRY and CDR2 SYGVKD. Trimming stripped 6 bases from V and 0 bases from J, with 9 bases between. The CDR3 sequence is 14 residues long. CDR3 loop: CAISRADSNQPQHF. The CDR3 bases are TGTGCCATCAGCAGGGCGGATAGCAATCAGCCCCAGCATTTT.

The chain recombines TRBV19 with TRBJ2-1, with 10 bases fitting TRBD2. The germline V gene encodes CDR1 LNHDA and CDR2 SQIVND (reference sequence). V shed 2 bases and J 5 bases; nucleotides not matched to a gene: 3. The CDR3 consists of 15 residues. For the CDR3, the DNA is TGTGCCAGTAGTATATTACTAGCGGGAAACAATGAGCAGTTCTTC. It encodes CASSILLAGNNEQFF.

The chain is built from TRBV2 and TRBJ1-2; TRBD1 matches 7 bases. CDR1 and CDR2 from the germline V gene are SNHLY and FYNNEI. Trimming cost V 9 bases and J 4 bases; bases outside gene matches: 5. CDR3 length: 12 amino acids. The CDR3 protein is CASNRDSYGYTF. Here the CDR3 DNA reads TGTGCCAGTAACCGGGACAGCTATGGCTACACCTTC.

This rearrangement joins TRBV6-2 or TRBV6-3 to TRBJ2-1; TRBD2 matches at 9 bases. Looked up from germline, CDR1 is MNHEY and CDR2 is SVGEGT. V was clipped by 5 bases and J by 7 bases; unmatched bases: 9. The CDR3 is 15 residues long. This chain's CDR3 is CASSPRGGGRNEQFF. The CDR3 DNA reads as TGTGCCAGCAGTCCCCGCGGGGGGGGACGAAATGAGCAGTTCTTC.

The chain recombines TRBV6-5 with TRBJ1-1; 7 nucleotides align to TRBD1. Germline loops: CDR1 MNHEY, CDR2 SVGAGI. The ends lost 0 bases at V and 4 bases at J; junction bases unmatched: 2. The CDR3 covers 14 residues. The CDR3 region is CASSYSAGGTEAFF. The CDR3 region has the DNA TGTGCCAGCAGTTACTCGGCAGGGGGCACTGAAGCTTTCTTT.

The DNA of the CDR3 is TGTGCCAGCAGCCAAGGGACAGCCTTTAATGAAAAACTGTTTTTT. This gives the protein CASSQGTAFNEKLFF. This rearrangement joins TRBV14 to TRBJ1-4, with D maybe TRBD1 (6 bases). V was trimmed by 1 base and J by 4 bases, leaving 10 bases between them. The CDR3 totals 15 residues. Germline values: CDR1 SGHDN, CDR2 FVKESK.

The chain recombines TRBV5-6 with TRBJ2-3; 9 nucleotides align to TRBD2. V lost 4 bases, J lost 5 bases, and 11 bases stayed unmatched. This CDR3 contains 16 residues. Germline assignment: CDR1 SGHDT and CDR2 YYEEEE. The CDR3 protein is CASSPGGGGAGDTQYF. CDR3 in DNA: TGTGCCAGCAGCCCCGGGGGCGGGGGGGCAGGAGATACGCAGTATTTT.

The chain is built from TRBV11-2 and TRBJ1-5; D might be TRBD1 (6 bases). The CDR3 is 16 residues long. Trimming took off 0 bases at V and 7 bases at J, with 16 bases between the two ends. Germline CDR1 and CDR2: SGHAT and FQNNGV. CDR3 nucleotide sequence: TGTGCCAGCAGCTTAGAAGGCAGGGGTAGAGTCCAGCCCCAGCATTTT. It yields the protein CASSLEGRGRVQPQHF.

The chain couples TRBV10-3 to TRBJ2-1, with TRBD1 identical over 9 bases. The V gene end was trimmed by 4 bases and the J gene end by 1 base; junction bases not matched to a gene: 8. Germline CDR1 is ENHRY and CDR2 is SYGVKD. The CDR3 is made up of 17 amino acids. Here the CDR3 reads CAISAQGTGTSYNEQFF. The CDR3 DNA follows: TGTGCCATCAGTGCTCAGGGGACAGGGACTTCCTACAATGAGCAGTTCTTC.

CDR3 loop: CASSYTGAKTYNEQFF. The CDR3 DNA is TGTGCCAGCAGCTATACAGGGGCCAAAACCTACAATGAGCAGTTCTTC. V is TRBV7-9 and J is TRBJ2-1; 7 nucleotides align to TRBD1. Trimming at V came to 4 bases and at J to 2 bases, leaving 8 bases not matched to a gene. The CDR3 covers 16 residues. Germline V lookup: CDR1 SEHNR, CDR2 FQNEAQ (reference sequence).

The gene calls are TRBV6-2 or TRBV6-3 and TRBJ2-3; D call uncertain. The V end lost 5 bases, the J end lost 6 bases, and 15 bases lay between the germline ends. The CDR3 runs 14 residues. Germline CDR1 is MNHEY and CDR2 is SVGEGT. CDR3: CASSHPARPDTQYF. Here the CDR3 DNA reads TGTGCCAGCAGTCACCCGGCTAGACCGGATACGCAGTATTTT.

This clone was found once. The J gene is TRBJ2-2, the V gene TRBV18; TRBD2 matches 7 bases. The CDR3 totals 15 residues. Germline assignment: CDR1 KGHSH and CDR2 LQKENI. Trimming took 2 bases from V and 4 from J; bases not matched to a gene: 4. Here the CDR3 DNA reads TGTGCCAGCTCACCAGCCGGGGAGGGCACCGGGGAGCTGTTTTTT. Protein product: CASSPAGEGTGELFF.

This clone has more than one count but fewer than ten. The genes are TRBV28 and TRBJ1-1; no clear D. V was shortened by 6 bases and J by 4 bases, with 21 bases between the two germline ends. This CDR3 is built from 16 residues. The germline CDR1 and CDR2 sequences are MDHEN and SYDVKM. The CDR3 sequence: CASRFGDGGMSTEAFF. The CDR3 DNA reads TGTGCCAGCAGGTTCGGAGACGGAGGAATGAGCACTGAAGCTTTCTTT.

The CDR3 loop reads CASSGEAAGNTGELFF. The CDR3 nucleotides read TGTGCCAGCAGTGGAGAGGCGGCGGGAAACACCGGGGAGCTGTTTTTT. The chain joins TRBV2 to TRBJ2-2, with D maybe TRBD2 (6 bases). CDR3 length: 16 amino acids. Looked up from germline, CDR1 is SNHLY and CDR2 is FYNNEI. Trimming left V 4 bases short and J 2 bases short, with 14 bases between.